Included here is one T cell receptor beta chain sequence, with context. This entry is derived from a study of CD8 T cells in Susac syndrome. This CDR3 comprises 15 residues. The germline CDR1 and CDR2 sequences are DFQATT and SNEGSKA (reference sequence). The junction had 10 bases not matched to a gene; V was cut back by 5 bases and J by 7 bases. CD8+ and CD4+ T cells were negatively isolated; TEMRA cells were FACS-enriched. The authors reverse transcribed roughly 0.5 to 1 ug RNA with random hexamers. TCRdb reprocessed the immunoSEQ multiplex PCR reads via MiXCR and lists one record per CDR3 protein. The table shows some 250,000 distinct CDR3 sequences, with less than 96% occurring only once.

The genes are TRBV20-1 and TRBJ2-1, with 11 bases identical to TRBD2. Specimen: CD4+ T cells from PBMCs. This TCR was sampled from a human donor with Susac syndrome. DNA of the CDR3: TGCAGTGCTTATCCGGGACTAGCGGCCTGGAATGAGCAGTTCTTC. Translating gives CSAYPGLAAWNEQFF.